This T cell receptor (beta chain) emerged from a study of T cell changes during pregnancy in multiple sclerosis. Sequenced by immunoSEQ multiplex PCR; TCRdb stores in-frame clones only, minus some. Of about 32,000 clones listed, roughly 89% are singletons. Germline CDR1 and CDR2: MDHEN and SYDVKM. Losses at the gene ends were 4 bases for V and 0 bases for J; bases not matched to a gene: 11. This CDR3 has 18 amino acids. The J gene is TRBJ1-2, the V gene TRBV28; TRBD1 agrees at 10 bases. The material sequenced was CD8+ T cells from peripheral blood mononuclear cells, taken in the first trimester of pregnancy. The sequence was collected from a female donor with multiple sclerosis, enrolled in a pregnancy study. CDR3 sequence (DNA): TGTGCCAGCAGTTCCCCGGACAGGGGGGCAAATACTAACTATGGCTACACCTTC. Its translation: CASSSPDRGANTNYGYTF.